This T cell receptor (beta chain) stems from a study of cytomegalovirus exposure and HLA in healthy donors. TCRdb keeps only in-frame clones here, not all; method: immunoSEQ multiplex PCR. The table lists some 200,000 clones, around nine tenths of them singletons. The length of the CDR3 is 14 residues. Germline V gene lookup returns CDR1 SGHRS and CDR2 YFSETQ. V was clipped by 0 bases and J by 3 bases, with 9 bases between them. Sequencing input: PBMCs. The source of this sequence is a man aged 30 to 45 in good health and CMV-seropositive. J is TRBJ1-1 and V is TRBV5-1, with D possibly being TRBD1 (5 bases). The CDR3 here is CASSLGGTDTEAFF. The CDR3, as DNA: TGCGCCAGCAGCTTGGGGGGGACGGACACTGAAGCTTTCTTT. The whole variable domain, remainder taken from reference TRBV5-1 and TRBJ1-1, is KAGVTQTPRYLIKTRGQQVTLSCSPISGHRSVSWYQQTPGQGLQFLFEYFSETQRNKGNFPGRFSGRQFSNSRSEMNVSTLELGDSALYLCASSLGGTDTEAFFGQGTRLTVV.